These 4 T cell receptor beta chains were all obtained from the same sample, sequenced in a study of Ad26.COV2.S vaccination and SARS-CoV-2 variants. Some clones are missing from TCRdb's copy, which holds only in-frame ones; the method was immunoSEQ multiplex PCR. This sample has around 450,000 clones, with 85% to 90% found just once. This sample's treatment: some 19 received Ad26.COV2.S at low or high dose, single or two shots; 5 received placebo; per-sample allocation not given. The samples date from day 63 after the first vaccine or placebo injection. This specimen was peripheral blood, taken in a trial of Ad26.COV2.S vaccine versus placebo. Every receptor here comes from a person between 18 and 65 years old who received the Ad26.COV2.S COVID-19 vaccine or a placebo.

The J gene is TRBJ1-2, the V gene TRBV14; D gene ambiguous. V was shortened by 0 bases and J by 2 bases, with 7 bases between the two germline ends. The CDR3 is made up of 14 amino acids. From germline, CDR1 is SGHDN and CDR2 FVKESK. The CDR3 loop reads CASSQDRTNYGYTF. CDR3 bases: TGTGCCAGCAGCCAAGACAGAACCAACTATGGCTACACCTTC.

The V and J genes are TRBV12-3 or TRBV12-4 and TRBJ2-7, with no clear D. The V gene lost 1 base and the J gene lost 2 bases, with 6 bases spanning the gap. The CDR3 runs to 13 residues. The CDR3 region has the DNA TGTGCCAGCAGTTTAGGGTCCCCCTACGAGCAGTACTTC. It encodes CASSLGSPYEQYF.

The J gene is TRBJ1-2, the V gene TRBV19; 8 bases are shared with TRBD1. Germline V gene data show CDR1 as LNHDA and CDR2 as SQIVND (reference sequence). This CDR3 comprises 13 residues. J gave up 6 bases and V 8 bases, and 8 bases lay outside the gene matches. The CDR3 sequence is CASLDREENGYTF. Here the CDR3 DNA reads TGTGCCAGTCTGGACAGGGAGGAGAATGGCTACACCTTC.

The gene calls are TRBV2 and TRBJ1-2; D possibly corresponds to TRBD1 (5 bases). The CDR3 loop spans 14 amino acids. The V gene's germline CDR1 is SNHLY and CDR2 FYNNEI. V was cut by 2 bases and J by 8 bases, with 15 bases left in between. The CDR3 loop reads CASSEQGRKQGYTF. DNA for the CDR3: TGTGCCAGCAGTGAACAGGGTAGGAAACAAGGCTACACCTTC.